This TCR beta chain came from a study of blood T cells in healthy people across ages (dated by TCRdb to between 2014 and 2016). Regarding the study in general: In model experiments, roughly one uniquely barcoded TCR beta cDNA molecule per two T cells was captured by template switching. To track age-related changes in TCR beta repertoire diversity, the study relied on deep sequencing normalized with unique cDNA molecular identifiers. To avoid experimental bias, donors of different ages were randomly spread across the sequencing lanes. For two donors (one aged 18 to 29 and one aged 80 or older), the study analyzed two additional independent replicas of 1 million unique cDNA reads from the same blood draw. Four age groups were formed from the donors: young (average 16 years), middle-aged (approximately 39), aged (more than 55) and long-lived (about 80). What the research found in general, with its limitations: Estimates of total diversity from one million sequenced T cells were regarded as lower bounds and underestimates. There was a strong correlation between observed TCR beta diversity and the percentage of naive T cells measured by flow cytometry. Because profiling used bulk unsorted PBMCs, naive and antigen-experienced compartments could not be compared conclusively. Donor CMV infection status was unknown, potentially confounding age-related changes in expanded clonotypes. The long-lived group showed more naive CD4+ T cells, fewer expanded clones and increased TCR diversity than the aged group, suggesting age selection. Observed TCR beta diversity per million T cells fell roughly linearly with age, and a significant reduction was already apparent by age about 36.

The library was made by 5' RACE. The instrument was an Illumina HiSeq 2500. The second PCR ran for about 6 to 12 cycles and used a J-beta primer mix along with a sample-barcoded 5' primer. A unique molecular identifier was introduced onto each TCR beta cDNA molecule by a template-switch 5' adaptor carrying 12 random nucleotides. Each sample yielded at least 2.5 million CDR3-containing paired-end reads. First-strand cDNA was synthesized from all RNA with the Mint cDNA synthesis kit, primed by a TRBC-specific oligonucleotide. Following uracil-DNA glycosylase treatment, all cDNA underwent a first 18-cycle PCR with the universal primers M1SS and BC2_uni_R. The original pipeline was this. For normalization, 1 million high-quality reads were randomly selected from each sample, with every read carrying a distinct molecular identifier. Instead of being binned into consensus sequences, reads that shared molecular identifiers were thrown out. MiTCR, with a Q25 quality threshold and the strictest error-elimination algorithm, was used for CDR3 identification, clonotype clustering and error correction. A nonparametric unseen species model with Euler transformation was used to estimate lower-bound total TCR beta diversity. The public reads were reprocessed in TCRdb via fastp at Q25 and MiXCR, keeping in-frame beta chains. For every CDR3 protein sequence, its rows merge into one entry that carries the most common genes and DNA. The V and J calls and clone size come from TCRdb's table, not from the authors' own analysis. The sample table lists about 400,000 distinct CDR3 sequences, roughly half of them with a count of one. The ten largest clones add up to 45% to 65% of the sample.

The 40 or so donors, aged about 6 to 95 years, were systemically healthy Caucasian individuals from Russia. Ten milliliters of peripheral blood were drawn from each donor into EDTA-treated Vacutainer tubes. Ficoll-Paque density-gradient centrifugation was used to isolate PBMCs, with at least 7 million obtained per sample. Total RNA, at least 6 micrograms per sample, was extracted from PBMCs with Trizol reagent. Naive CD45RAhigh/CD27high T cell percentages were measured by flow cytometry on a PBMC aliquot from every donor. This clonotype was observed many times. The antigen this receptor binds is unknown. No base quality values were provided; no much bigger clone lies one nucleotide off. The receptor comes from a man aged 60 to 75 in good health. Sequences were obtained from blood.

At the DNA level, the sequence is TGTGCCAGCAGTGAAGTAGGAACCCTCTATGGCTACACCTTC. The encoded protein is CASSEVGTLYGYTF. This chain joins TRBV25-1 to TRBJ1-2, with the D segment identity uncertain. From its cysteine to its phenylalanine, the CDR3 spans 14 amino acids. This entry keeps only the CDR3 DNA: 42 bases, framed from base 1. V sheds 2 bases and J sheds 4 bases, leaving 11 bases between their ends. CDR1 is given as MGHDK and CDR2 as SYGVNS, both from the germline V gene.